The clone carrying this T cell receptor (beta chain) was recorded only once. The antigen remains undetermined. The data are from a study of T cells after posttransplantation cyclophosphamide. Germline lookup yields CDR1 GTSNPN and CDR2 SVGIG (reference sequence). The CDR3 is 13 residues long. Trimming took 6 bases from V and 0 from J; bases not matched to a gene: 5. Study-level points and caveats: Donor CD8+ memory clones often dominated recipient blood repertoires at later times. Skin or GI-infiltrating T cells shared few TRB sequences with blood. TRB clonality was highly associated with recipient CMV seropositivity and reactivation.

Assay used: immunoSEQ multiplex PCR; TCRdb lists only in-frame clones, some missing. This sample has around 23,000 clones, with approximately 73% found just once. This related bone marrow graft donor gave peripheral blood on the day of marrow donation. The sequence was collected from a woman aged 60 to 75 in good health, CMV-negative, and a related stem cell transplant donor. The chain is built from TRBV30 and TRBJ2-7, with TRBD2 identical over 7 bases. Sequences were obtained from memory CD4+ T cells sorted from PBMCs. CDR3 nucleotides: TGTGCCTGTAAGCGGGATAGCTCCTACGAGCAGTACTTC. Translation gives CACKRDSSYEQYF.